This paragraph reports one T cell receptor (beta chain). Its cognate antigen is unknown. The data were obtained in a study of cytomegalovirus exposure and HLA in healthy donors. Background on the study: Genetic ancestry analysis placed around four fifths of the roughly 400 donors that were genotyped in the Caucasian-associated cluster. Findings and limits, study-wide: Only CMV serostatus was available as immune exposure information. Through in vitro validation, a few CMV-associated chains were shown to be specific for CMV antigens. After further analysis at a later stage, roughly 16,000 TCR beta sequences were associated with HLA alleles at 0.05 false discovery rate.

The CDR3 sequence is 14 residues long. V lost 4 bases and J 2 bases, leaving 14 bases between the germline ends. Germline CDR1 reads SQVTM; CDR2 reads ANQGSEA. PCR primers comprised 60 Vbeta and 13 Jbeta primers. Only in-frame clones appear in the TCRdb table, and some are missing; sequencing was by immunoSEQ multiplex PCR. The listing contains about 35,000 clones. The chain couples TRBV29-1 to TRBJ1-2; TRBD1 might be the D (5 bases). The source is a man between 35 and 55 years old in good health and CMV-seronegative. Sequencing input: PBMCs. As DNA, the CDR3 is TGCAGCGTTGTGGGACGGGGGTTAAACTATGGCTACACCTTC. Translation gives CSVVGRGLNYGYTF.